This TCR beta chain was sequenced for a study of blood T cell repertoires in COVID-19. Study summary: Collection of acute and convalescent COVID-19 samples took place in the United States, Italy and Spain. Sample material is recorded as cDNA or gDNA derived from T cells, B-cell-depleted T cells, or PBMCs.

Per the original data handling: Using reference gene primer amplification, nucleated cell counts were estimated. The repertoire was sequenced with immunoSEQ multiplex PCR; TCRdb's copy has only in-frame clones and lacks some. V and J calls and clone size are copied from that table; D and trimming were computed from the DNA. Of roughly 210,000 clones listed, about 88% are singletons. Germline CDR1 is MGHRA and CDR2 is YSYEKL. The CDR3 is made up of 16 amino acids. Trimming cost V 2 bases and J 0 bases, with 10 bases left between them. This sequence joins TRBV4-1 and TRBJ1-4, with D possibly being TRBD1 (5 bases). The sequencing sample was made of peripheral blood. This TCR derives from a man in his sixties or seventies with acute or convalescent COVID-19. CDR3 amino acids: CASSQLQTATNEKLFF. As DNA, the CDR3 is TGCGCCAGCAGCCAATTGCAGACAGCAACTAATGAAAAACTGTTTTTT.